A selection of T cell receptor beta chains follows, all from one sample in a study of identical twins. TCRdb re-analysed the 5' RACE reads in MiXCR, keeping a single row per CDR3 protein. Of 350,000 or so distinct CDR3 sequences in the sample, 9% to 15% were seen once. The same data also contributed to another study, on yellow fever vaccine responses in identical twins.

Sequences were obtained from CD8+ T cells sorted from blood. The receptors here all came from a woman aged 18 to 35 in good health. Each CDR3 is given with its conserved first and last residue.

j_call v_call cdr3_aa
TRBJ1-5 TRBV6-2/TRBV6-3 CASSQDTGGNQPQHF
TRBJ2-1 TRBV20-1 CSGTSGQTSYNEQFF
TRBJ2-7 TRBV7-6 CASSSAPGSYEQYF
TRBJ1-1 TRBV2 CASSEDRGANTEAFF
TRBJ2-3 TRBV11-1 CASSRKGQETLGFRDTQYF
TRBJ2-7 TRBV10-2 CASSGSRTSGKSSYEQYF
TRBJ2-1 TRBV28 CASSPHSGRSYNEQFF
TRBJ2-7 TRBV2 CASSDSVWSYEQYF
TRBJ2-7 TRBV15 CATGNRESYEQYF
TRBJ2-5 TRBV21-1 CASSSRGPGQNQETQYF
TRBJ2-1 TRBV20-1 CSATWDSSYNEQFF
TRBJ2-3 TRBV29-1 CSVEWYGDTDTQYF
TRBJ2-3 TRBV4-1 CASSHQTGSTDTQYF
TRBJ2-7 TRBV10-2 CASSDPGFSHEQYF
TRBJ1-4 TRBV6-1 CASSGGPDEKLFF
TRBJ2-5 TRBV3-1 CASSQRVVTPIQETQYF
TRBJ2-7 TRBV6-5 CASSPHLYEQYF
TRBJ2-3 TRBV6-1 CASRGGPYRDTQYF
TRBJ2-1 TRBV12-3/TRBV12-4 CASSLVIRDRALGEQFF
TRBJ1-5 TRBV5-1 CASSLWPGQDNQPQHF
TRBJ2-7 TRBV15 CATSRGRIGEQYF
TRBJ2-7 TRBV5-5 CASSLTTSGRYEQYF
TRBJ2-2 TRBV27 CASSPEQGRNTGELFF
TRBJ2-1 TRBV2 CASSQDYYHFF
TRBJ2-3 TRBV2 CASSEALHRRTDTQYF
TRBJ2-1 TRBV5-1 CASSLGLALARDEQFF
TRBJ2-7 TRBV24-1 CATSDDSESYEQYF
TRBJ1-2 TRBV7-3 CASSLIRLRQGLNYGYTF
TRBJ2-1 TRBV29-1 CSVETGAGANNEQFF
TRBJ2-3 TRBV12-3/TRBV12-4 CASSWDGSFTDTQYF
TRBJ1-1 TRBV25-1 CASSAPGQGKLEAFF
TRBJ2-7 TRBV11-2 CASSPYPRGLFYEQYF
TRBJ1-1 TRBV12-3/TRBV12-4 CASSNPGQGPLWTEAFF
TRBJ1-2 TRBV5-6 CASSPGRGDYGYTF
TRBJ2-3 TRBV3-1 CACCETRASAYSSTDTQYF
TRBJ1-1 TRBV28 CASSLSSRGETEAFF
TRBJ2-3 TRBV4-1 CASSQAGVPSTDTQYF
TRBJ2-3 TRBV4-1 CASSFPAGGDTDTQYF
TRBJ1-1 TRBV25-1 CASSEQGGLPITEAFF
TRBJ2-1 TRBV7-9 CASKREGPNEQFF
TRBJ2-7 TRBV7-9 CASSGEVIYEQYF
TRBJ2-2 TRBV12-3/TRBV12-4 CASTQGSEELFF
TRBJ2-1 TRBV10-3 CAISDLRGEDNEQFF
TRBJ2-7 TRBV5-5 CASSFPGRDEQYF
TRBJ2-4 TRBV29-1 CSVADPSAKNIQYF
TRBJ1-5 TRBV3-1 CASSQDSDGNQPQHF
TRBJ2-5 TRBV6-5 CASSSRGSQETQYF
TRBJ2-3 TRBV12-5 CASGEGADTQYF